Listed below are T cell receptor beta chains from one sample, sequenced in a study of OX40 agonist ivuxolimab in advanced cancers. Only in-frame clones appear in the TCRdb table, and some are missing; sequencing was by immunoSEQ multiplex PCR. Among some 60,000 clones listed, under 95% were seen once. The sample in question was CD4+ or CD8+ T cells sorted from blood, obtained in a trial of the OX40 agonist ivuxolimab. The source of these receptors is an adult with an advanced solid tumor such as melanoma, head and neck, liver or kidney cancer. Each CDR3 is given with its conserved first and last residue. The D gene is left open where the match is weak. The size entry is marked missing in some rows and otherwise reads once, few, many or a size class.

>TRBJ1-2|TRBV7-9|.|.
TGTGCCAGCAGCTTAGACGCTAACTATGGCTACACCTTC
CASSLDANYGYTF
>TRBJ2-1|TRBV25-1|.|.
TGTGCCAGCAGTAGGGACTTCAATGAGCAGTTCTTC
CASSRDFNEQFF
>TRBJ1-3|TRBV18|TRBD1|once
TGTGCCAGCTCACCTATTGCGGGACAGCTATCTGGAAACACCATATATTTT
CASSPIAGQLSGNTIYF
>TRBJ1-5|TRBV28|TRBD1|.
TGTGCCGGGCGACAGGGGGACGGTAGCAATCAGCCCCAGCATTTT
CAGRQGDGSNQPQHF
>TRBJ2-7|TRBV10-3|.|.
TGTGCCATCCGCGGGGTTCCCTCCTACGAGCAGTACTTC
CAIRGVPSYEQYF
>TRBJ2-7|TRBV29-1|.|once
TGCAGCGCCCGTAGAGGGGCAGGACCCTACGAGCAGTACTTC
CSARRGAGPYEQYF
>TRBJ1-1|TRBV11-2|.|.
TGTGCCAGCAGCTTACTTACCCAAATAGGCACTGAAGCTTTCTTT
CASSLLTQIGTEAFF
>TRBJ1-2|TRBV4-2|.|.
TGTGCCAGCAGCCAAGATCTTCGGGATGGCTACACCTTC
CASSQDLRDGYTF
>TRBJ2-1|TRBV2|TRBD2|.
TGTGCCAGCAATAAGGGGCTAGCGGGAGGCAATGAGCAGTTCTTC
CASNKGLAGGNEQFF
>TRBJ2-5|TRBV9|TRBD2|.
TGTGCCAGCAGCGTAGGGACTAGCGGGAGGTGGGAGACCCAGTACTTC
CASSVGTSGRWETQYF
>TRBJ1-1|TRBV5-6|TRBD1|.
TGTGCCAGCAGCTTGGACAGGGGGCGGACTGAAGCTTTCTTT
CASSLDRGRTEAFF
>TRBJ2-5|TRBV11-3|.|.
TGTGCCAGCAGCAACAGGGGAGGAGGAGAGACCCAGTACTTC
CASSNRGGGETQYF
>TRBJ1-5|TRBV27|.|.
TGTGCCAGCAGTCAGACAGGTCGGGGTAGCAATCAGCCCCAGCATTTT
CASSQTGRGSNQPQHF
>TRBJ1-2|TRBV28|.|.
TGTGCCAGCGGCTACACAGTCTACCGAGGCTACACCTTC
CASGYTVYRGYTF
>TRBJ1-2|TRBV6-5|TRBD1|.
TGTGCCAGCAGTAACCGGGACAGGGATTATGGCTACACCTTC
CASSNRDRDYGYTF
>TRBJ1-4|TRBV7-9|.|.
TGTGCCAGCAGCATTGCAGCAACTAATGAAAAACTGTTTTTT
CASSIAATNEKLFF
>TRBJ2-7|TRBV9|.|.
TGTGCCAGCAGCGTAGGGACCGGGACACCCTACGAGCAGTACTTC
CASSVGTGTPYEQYF
>TRBJ1-1|TRBV10-3|TRBD1|.
TGTGCCATCAGCCTGGGAAGGGACAGGGTGTACACTGAAGCTTTCTTT
CAISLGRDRVYTEAFF
>TRBJ2-3|TRBV28|.|.
TGTGCCAGCAGCAACACAGATACGCAGTATTTT
CASSNTDTQYF
>TRBJ2-1|TRBV18|.|.
TGTGCCAGCTCACCGGGAGGGGGCGCGGGTGAGCAGTTCTTC
CASSPGGGAGEQFF
>TRBJ2-1|TRBV6-5|TRBD2|.
TGTGCCAGCAGGTCACTAGCCGGGAGGGGGAATGAGCAGTTCTTC
CASRSLAGRGNEQFF
>TRBJ2-1|TRBV7-9|.|.
TGTGCCAGCAGCTTATGGGCCGTCGATGAGCAGTTCTTC
CASSLWAVDEQFF
>TRBJ2-7|TRBV29-1|TRBD2|once
TGCAGCGCAATAGCGGGAACTGGGGACGAGCAGTACTTC
CSAIAGTGDEQYF
>TRBJ2-7|TRBV7-2|.|.
TGTGCCAGCAGCTTACCCCTCCCTGGGTACGAGCAGTACTTC
CASSLPLPGYEQYF
>TRBJ2-7|TRBV7-2|TRBD2|.
TGTGCCAGCAGCCCAGTGCGGGAGGCGGTGTACGAGCAGTACTTC
CASSPVREAVYEQYF
>TRBJ1-4|TRBV28|.|.
TGTGCCAGCAGTTTAGGGAGTCTGAACGCTCTCGGTGTTCCAGCCGGGGAAAAACTGTTTTTT
CASSLGSLNALGVPAGEKLFF
>TRBJ2-1|TRBV6-1|.|.
TGTGCCAGCAGTGAAGCAGGAACAGGGTACAATGAGCAGTTCTTC
CASSEAGTGYNEQFF
>TRBJ2-2|TRBV4-2|TRBD2|.
TGTGCCAGCAGCCAAGAAACTAGCGGGAGGCGAGCCGGGGAGCTGTTTTTT
CASSQETSGRRAGELFF
>TRBJ2-1|TRBV6-5|.|.
TGTGCCAGCAGTTCGGCAGGACGACCCTACAATGAGCAGTTCTTC
CASSSAGRPYNEQFF
>TRBJ1-3|TRBV2|.|once
TGTGCCAGCGGCTTGTTTTATGGAAACACCATATATTTT
CASGLFYGNTIYF
>TRBJ1-1|TRBV6-6|TRBD1|.
TGTGCCAGCAGTGACCCGACAGGGGGCGGCACTGAAGCTTTCTTT
CASSDPTGGGTEAFF
>TRBJ1-1|TRBV18|TRBD1|.
TGTGCCAGCTCACAAAGGACAGGGCCGAACACTGAAGCTTTCTTT
CASSQRTGPNTEAFF
>TRBJ1-1|TRBV28|.|.
TGTGCCAGCAGTACTATCAGGGCCACTGAAGCTTTCTTT
CASSTIRATEAFF
>TRBJ2-2|TRBV7-2|TRBD1|once
TGTGCCAGCAGCTTAACCGGGACAGGAGACACCGGGGAGCTGTTTTTT
CASSLTGTGDTGELFF
>TRBJ2-7|TRBV6-6|TRBD2|.
TGTGCCAGCGGACTAGCGGGAGGCTACGAGCAGTACTTC
CASGLAGGYEQYF
>TRBJ2-3|TRBV6-6|.|.
TGTGCCAGCAGCCCCATACCAGATACGCAGTATTTT
CASSPIPDTQYF
>TRBJ2-7|TRBV7-2|TRBD1|once
TGTGCCAGCAGCTTTAGGACAGGGGATCCTTACGAGCAGTACTTC
CASSFRTGDPYEQYF
>TRBJ1-4|TRBV6-5|.|few
TGTGCCAGTAAAGGGGCAACAACTAATGAAAAACTGTTTTTT
CASKGATTNEKLFF
>TRBJ2-3|TRBV7-6|.|.
TGTGCCAGCAGCTTAGACGGCGGAAGCACAGATACGCAGTATTTT
CASSLDGGSTDTQYF
>TRBJ2-3|TRBV6-5|.|.
TGTGCCAGCAGTTACGACATTGAGGCGGATACGCAGTATTTT
CASSYDIEADTQYF
>TRBJ2-2|TRBV9|TRBD1|once
TGTGCCAGCAGGGCCACAGGGGGCACGAACACCGGGGAGCTGTTTTTT
CASRATGGTNTGELFF
>TRBJ2-3|TRBV28|.|.
TGTGCCAGCAGTTTGTCTAGAACCCCCCCAGATACGCAGTATTTT
CASSLSRTPPDTQYF
>TRBJ1-5|TRBV6-1|TRBD1|few
TGTGCCAGCAGTGAAAGGGACAGGGGGCTTCAGCCCCAGCATTTT
CASSERDRGLQPQHF
>TRBJ2-3|TRBV27|.|.
TGTGCCAGCAGTTCCTACCGGGACACAGATACGCAGTATTTT
CASSSYRDTDTQYF
>TRBJ1-5|TRBV5-1|.|.
TGCGCCAGCAGCCCGACAGGAGGGTTGCAGCCCCAGCATTTT
CASSPTGGLQPQHF
>TRBJ2-5|TRBV28|.|.
TGTGCCAGCAGTTTGTCTTGGACTGGAGATCAAGAGACCCAGTACTTC
CASSLSWTGDQETQYF
>TRBJ2-1|TRBV5-1|.|.
TGCGCCAGCAGCTCCCAAGTCAATGAGCAGTTCTTC
CASSSQVNEQFF
>TRBJ1-4|TRBV7-9|TRBD1|once
TGTGCCAGCAGCCTAACCCGGGACAGGGGAGAAAAACTGTTTTTT
CASSLTRDRGEKLFF
>TRBJ2-3|TRBV10-2|TRBD2|.
TGCGCCAGCAGGGCACGACAGCGGGAGTCAGATACGCAGTATTTT
CASRARQRESDTQYF
>TRBJ1-5|TRBV19|.|.
TGTGCCAGTAGTATTAATTATTATCAGCCCCAGCATTTT
CASSINYYQPQHF
>TRBJ2-1|TRBV6-5|.|.
TGTGCCAGCAGTACAGGGTGGCATGAGCAGTTCTTC
CASSTGWHEQFF
>TRBJ1-5|TRBV11-2|.|.
TGTGCCAGCAGTGAGGGTGGTAGCAATCAGCCCCAGCATTTT
CASSEGGSNQPQHF
>TRBJ1-1|TRBV5-1|.|.
TGCGCCAGCAGCTTGACCAGGGTGATAGACACTGAAGCTTTCTTT
CASSLTRVIDTEAFF
>TRBJ2-3|TRBV11-2|TRBD2|.
TGTGCCAGCAGCCGAGGGAGCGGGAGGGCCACAGATACGCAGTATTTT
CASSRGSGRATDTQYF
>TRBJ2-1|TRBV7-3|.|few
TGTGCCAGCAGCTTATCGGCTAGCGCAGACAATGAGCAGTTCTTC
CASSLSASADNEQFF